This T cell receptor beta chain appears in the sequencing data of a study of response to subunit inactivated influenza vaccine. This clonotype has only a few counts. Its target is unknown. Study results and limitations: It was suggested by the authors that few new T cells are recruited by each seasonal influenza vaccination.

The CDR3 extends over 19 amino acids. V lost 0 bases and J lost 1; bases outside the gene matches: 5. CDR1 SGHAT and CDR2 FQNNGV come from the germline V gene. TCRdb re-analysed the RT-PCR reads in MiXCR, keeping a single row per CDR3 protein. The sample holds a few hundred thousand distinct CDR3 sequences, around 15% seen once. The J gene is TRBJ2-1, the V gene TRBV11-2; TRBD2 matches 14 bases. The source material was PBMCs from blood, sampled about 13 days after vaccination. This receptor was taken from a man aged 50 to 60 who received an inactivated influenza vaccine. DNA for the CDR3: TGTGCCAGCAGCTTAGAGACTAGCGGGAGGGCCTGGTCCTACAATGAGCAGTTCTTC. This gives the protein CASSLETSGRAWSYNEQFF.